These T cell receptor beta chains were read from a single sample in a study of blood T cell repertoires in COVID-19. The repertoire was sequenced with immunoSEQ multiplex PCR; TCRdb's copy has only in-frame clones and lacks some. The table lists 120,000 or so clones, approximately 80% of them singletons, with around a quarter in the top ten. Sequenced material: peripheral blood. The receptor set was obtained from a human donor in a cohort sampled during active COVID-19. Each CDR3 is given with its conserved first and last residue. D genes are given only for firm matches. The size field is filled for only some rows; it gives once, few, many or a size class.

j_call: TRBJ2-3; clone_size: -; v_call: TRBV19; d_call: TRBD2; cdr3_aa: CASSSGRAPDTQYF; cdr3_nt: TGTGCCAGTAGCAGCGGGAGGGCCCCAGATACGCAGTATTTT
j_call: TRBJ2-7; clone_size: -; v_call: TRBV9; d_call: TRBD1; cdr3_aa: CASSVDLGTGYEQYF; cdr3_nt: TGTGCCAGCAGCGTGGACCTCGGGACAGGCTACGAGCAGTACTTC
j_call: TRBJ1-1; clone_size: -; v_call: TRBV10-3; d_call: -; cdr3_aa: CAISDREVTEAFF; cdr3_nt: TGTGCCATCAGTGACAGGGAGGTCACTGAAGCTTTCTTT
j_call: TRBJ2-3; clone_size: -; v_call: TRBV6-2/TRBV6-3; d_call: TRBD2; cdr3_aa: CASSYFRTSVADTQYF; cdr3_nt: TGTGCCAGCAGTTATTTTAGGACTAGCGTTGCAGATACGCAGTATTTT
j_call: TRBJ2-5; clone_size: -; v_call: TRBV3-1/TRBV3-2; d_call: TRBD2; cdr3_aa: CASSRWTSGGRETQYF; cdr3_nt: TGTGCCAGCAGCCGGTGGACTAGCGGGGGAAGGGAGACCCAGTACTTC
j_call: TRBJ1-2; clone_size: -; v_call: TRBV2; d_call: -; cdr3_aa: CASYRVGYGYTF; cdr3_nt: TGTGCCAGTTACAGGGTTGGCTATGGCTACACCTTC
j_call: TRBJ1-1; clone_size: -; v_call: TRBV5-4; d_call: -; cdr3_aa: CASSLYTADTEAFF; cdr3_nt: TGTGCCAGCAGCTTGTACACCGCGGACACTGAAGCTTTCTTT
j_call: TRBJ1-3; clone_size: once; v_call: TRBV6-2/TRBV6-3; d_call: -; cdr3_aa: CASSYRGSAGNTIYF; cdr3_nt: TGTGCCAGCAGTTATCGGGGATCGGCTGGAAACACCATATATTTT
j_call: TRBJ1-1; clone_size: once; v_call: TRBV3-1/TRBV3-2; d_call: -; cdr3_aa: CASSQRAGGDTEAFF; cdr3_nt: TGTGCCAGCAGCCAAAGGGCCGGAGGCGACACTGAAGCTTTCTTT
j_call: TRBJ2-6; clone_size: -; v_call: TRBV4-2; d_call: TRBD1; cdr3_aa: CASSQPLTGGGANVLTF; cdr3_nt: TGTGCCAGCAGCCAGCCGCTAACAGGGGGTGGGGCCAACGTCCTGACTTTC
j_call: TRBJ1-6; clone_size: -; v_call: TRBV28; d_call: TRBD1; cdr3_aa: CASGPGTGGTGSYNSPLHF; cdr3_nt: TGTGCCAGCGGCCCCGGGACAGGGGGCACGGGCTCCTATAATTCACCCCTCCACTTT
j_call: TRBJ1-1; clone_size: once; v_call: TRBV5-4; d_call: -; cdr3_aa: CASSFARGNTEAFF; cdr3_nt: TGTGCCAGCAGCTTTGCCAGGGGGAACACTGAAGCTTTCTTT
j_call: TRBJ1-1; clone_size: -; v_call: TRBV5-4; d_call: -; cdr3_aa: CASSFQQNTEAFF; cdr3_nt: TGTGCCAGCAGCTTCCAACAGAACACTGAAGCTTTCTTT
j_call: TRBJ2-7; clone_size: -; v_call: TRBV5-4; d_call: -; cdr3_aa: CASSPRGSIHEQYF; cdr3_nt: TGTGCCAGCAGCCCCAGGGGATCGATCCACGAGCAGTACTTC
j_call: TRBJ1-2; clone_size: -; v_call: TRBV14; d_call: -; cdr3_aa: CASSPQGSYGYTF; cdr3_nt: TGTGCCAGCAGCCCGCAGGGTAGCTATGGCTACACCTTC
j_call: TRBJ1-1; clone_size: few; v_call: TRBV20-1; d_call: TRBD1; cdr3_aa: CRQGDTEAFF; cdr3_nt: TGCAGACAGGGGGATACTGAAGCTTTCTTT
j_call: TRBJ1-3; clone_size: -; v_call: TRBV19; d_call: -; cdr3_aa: CARRLDISGNTIYF; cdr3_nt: TGTGCCAGGAGACTAGATATCTCTGGAAACACCATATATTTT
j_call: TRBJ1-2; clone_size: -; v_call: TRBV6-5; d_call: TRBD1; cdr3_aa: CASSFGTGGLGGYTF; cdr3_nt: TGTGCCAGCAGTTTTGGGACAGGGGGCCTAGGGGGCTACACCTTC
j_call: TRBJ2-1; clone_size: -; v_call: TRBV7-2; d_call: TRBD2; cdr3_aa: CASSLRTSGGFNEQFF; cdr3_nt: TGTGCCAGCAGCCTAAGGACTAGCGGGGGGTTCAATGAGCAGTTCTTC
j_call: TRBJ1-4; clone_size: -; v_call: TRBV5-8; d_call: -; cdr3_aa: CASSRRQGHEKLFF; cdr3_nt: TGTGCCAGCAGCCGCCGGCAGGGTCACGAAAAACTGTTTTTT
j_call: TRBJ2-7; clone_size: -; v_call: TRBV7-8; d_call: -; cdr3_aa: CASSATGAAYEQYF; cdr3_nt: TGTGCCAGCAGCGCGACAGGCGCGGCCTACGAGCAGTACTTC
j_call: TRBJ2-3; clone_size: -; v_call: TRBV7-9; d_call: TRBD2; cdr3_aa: CASSRTSGGKDTQYF; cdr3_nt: TGTGCCAGCAGCCGGACTAGCGGGGGCAAAGATACGCAGTATTTT
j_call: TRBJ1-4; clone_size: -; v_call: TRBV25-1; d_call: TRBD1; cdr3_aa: CASRQGANEKLFF; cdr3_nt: TGTGCCAGCAGACAGGGGGCTAATGAAAAACTGTTTTTT
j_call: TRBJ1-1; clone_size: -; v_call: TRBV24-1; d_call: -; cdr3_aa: CATSDLSRVKTEAFF; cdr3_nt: TGTGCCACCAGTGATTTGAGCAGGGTCAAAACTGAAGCTTTCTTT
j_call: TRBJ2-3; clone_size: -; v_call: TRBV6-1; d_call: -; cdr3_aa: CASSELGHSTDTQYF; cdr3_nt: TGTGCCAGCAGTGAACTAGGACACTCTACAGATACGCAGTATTTT
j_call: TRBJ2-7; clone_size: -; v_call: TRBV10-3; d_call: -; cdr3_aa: CAISANTGSSYEQYF; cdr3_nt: TGTGCCATCAGTGCTAACACAGGGAGCTCCTACGAGCAGTACTTC
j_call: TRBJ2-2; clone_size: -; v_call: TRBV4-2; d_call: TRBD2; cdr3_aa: CASSQASGGAGELFF; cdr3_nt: TGTGCCAGCAGCCAAGCTAGCGGGGGAGCAGGGGAGCTGTTTTTT
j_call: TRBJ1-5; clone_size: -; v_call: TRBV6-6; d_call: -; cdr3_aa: CASSPPDLINQPQHF; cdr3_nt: TGTGCCAGCAGTCCCCCGGACTTAATCAATCAGCCCCAGCATTTT
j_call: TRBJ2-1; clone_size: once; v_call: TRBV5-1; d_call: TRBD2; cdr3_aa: CASSLGRGNSYNEQFF; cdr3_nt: TGCGCCAGCAGCTTGGGGCGGGGGAACTCCTACAATGAGCAGTTCTTC
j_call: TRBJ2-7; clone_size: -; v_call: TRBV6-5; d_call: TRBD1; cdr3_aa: CASSFGTAYEQYF; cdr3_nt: TGTGCCAGCAGTTTCGGGACAGCCTACGAGCAGTACTTC
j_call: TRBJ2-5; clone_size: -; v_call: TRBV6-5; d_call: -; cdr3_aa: CASSYSTRETQYF; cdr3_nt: TGTGCCAGCAGTTACTCAACTCGGGAGACCCAGTACTTC
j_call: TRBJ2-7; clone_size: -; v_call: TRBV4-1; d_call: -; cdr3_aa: CASSQGLANYEQYF; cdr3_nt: TGCGCCAGCAGCCAAGGACTGGCAAACTACGAGCAGTACTTC
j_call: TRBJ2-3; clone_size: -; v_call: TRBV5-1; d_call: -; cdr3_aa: CASSLELGTDTQYF; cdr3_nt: TGCGCCAGCAGCTTGGAGCTCGGGACAGATACGCAGTATTTT
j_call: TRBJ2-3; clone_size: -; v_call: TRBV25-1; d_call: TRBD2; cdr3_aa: CASTNERGGSDTQYF; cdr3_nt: TGTGCCAGCACAAACGAGCGGGGGGGTAGTGATACGCAGTATTTT
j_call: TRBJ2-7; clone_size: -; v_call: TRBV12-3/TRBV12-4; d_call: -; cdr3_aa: CASTDRRNEQYF; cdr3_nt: TGTGCCAGCACCGACAGGCGGAACGAGCAGTACTTC
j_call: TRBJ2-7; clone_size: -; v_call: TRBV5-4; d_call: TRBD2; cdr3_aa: CASSRGLGGYEQYF; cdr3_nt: TGTGCCAGCAGCAGGGGACTAGGAGGGTACGAGCAGTACTTC
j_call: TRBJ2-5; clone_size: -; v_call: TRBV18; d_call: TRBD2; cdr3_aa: CASSPPGLAGGRQETQYF; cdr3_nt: TGTGCCAGCTCACCACCCGGACTAGCGGGAGGTCGCCAAGAGACCCAGTACTTC
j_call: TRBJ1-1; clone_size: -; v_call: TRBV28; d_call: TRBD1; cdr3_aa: CASSVAGTEGSSNTEAFF; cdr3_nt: TGTGCCAGCAGTGTAGCCGGGACAGAGGGTTCGTCAAACACTGAAGCTTTCTTT
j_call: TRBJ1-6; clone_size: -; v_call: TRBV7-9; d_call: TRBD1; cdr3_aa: CASSTGTGLNSPLHF; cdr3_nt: TGTGCCAGCAGCACCGGGACAGGGCTAAATTCACCCCTCCACTTT
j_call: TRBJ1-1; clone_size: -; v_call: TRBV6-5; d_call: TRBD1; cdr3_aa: CASSYPNRGRTEAFF; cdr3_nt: TGTGCCAGCAGTTACCCGAACAGGGGGAGGACTGAAGCTTTCTTT
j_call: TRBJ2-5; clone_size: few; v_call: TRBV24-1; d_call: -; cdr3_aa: CATRGALQETQYF; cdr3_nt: TGTGCCACCAGAGGGGCCCTCCAAGAGACCCAGTACTTC
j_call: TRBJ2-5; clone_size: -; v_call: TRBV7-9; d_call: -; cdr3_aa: CASSSNRGNWEETQYF; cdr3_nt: TGTGCCAGCAGCTCGAACAGAGGGAATTGGGAAGAGACCCAGTACTTC
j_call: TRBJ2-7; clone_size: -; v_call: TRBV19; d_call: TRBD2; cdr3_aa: CASSITSGGNYEQYF; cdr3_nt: TGTGCCAGTAGTATCACTAGCGGGGGGAACTACGAGCAGTACTTC
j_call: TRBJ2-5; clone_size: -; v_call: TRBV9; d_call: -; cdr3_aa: CASSVGLVATTETQYF; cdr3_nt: TGTGCCAGCAGCGTAGGCTTGGTAGCGACTACAGAGACCCAGTACTTC
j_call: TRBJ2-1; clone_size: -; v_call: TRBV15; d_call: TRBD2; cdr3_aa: CATSRTSGRTYNEQFF; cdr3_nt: TGTGCCACCAGTAGGACTAGCGGGAGGACCTACAATGAGCAGTTCTTC
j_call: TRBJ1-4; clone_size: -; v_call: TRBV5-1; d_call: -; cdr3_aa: CASSLAGGGQEKLFF; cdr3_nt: TGCGCCAGCAGCTTGGCCGGCGGGGGGCAGGAAAAACTGTTTTTT
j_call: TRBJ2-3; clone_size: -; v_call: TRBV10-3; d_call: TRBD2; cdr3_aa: CAIRNPTSGTDTQYF; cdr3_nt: TGTGCCATCAGGAATCCGACTAGCGGCACAGATACGCAGTATTTT